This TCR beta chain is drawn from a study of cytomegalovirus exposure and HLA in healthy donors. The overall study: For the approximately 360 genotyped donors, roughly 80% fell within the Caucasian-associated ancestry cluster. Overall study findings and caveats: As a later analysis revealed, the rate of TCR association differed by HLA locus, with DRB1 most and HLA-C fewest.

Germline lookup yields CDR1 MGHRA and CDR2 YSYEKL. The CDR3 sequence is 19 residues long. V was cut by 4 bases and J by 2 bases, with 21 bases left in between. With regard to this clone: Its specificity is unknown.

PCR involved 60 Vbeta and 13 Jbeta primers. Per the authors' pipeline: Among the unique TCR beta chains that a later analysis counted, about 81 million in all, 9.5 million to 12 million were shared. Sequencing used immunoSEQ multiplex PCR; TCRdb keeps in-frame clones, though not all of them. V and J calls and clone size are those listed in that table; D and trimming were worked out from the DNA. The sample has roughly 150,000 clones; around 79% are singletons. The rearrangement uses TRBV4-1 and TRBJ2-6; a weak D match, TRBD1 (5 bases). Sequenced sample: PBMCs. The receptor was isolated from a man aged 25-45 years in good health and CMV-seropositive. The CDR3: CASSLPLPWAGPGANVLTF. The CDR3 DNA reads TGCGCCAGCAGCCTACCTCTCCCTTGGGCAGGGCCTGGGGCCAACGTCCTGACTTTC.